Shown below are 3 T cell receptor beta chains from a single sample sequenced in a study of blood T cell repertoires in COVID-19. Profiled with immunoSEQ multiplex PCR; TCRdb holds only in-frame clones, not every one. The sample lists about 73,000 clones, around four fifths occurring once. Sequencing was carried out using peripheral blood. All receptors derive from a woman aged 55-69 years with acute or convalescent COVID-19.

The rearrangement uses TRBV7-9 and TRBJ1-1, with a tentative D call TRBD1 (5 bases). Looked up from germline, CDR1 is SEHNR and CDR2 is FQNEAQ (reference sequence). Trimming removed 6 bases from V and 11 bases from J, with 19 bases in between. The CDR3 length is 13 residues. The CDR3 here is CASRLDTSSAAFF. CDR3 coding DNA: TGTGCCAGCAGATTGGACACCTCTTCCGCGGCTTTCTTT.

The chain combines TRBV29-1 with TRBJ2-1, with TRBD2 matching 14 bases. Germline V gene lookup returns CDR1 SQVTM and CDR2 ANQGSEA. After removal of 4 bases from V and 0 bases from J, the junction contained 8 bases not matched to a gene. This CDR3 is 18 amino acids long. CDR3 coding DNA: TGCAGCGTTGTCGGACTAGCGGGAGGATTGAGCTCCTACAATGAGCAGTTCTTC. As protein: CSVVGLAGGLSSYNEQFF.

This chain links TRBV28 with TRBJ2-7; D perhaps matches TRBD2 (5 bases). The CDR3 length is 11 residues. Deletions cut 7 bases from V and 3 bases from J, with 7 bases between. Germline CDR1 MDHEN, CDR2 SYDVKM. The CDR3 coding sequence is TGTGCCAGCATTGGGAGCTACGAGCAGTACTTC. This sequence encodes CASIGSYEQYF.